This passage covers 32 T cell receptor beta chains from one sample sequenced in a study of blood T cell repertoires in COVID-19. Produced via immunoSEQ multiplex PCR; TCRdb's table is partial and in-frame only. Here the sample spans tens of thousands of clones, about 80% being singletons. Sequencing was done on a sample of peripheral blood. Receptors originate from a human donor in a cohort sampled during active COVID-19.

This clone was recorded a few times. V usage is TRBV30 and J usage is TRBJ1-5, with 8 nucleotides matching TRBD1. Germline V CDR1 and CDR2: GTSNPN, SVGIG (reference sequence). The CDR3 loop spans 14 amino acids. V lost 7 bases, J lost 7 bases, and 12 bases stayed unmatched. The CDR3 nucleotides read TGTGCCTTAACCGCGGACAGGGTAGGACAGCCCCAGCATTTT. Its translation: CALTADRVGQPQHF.

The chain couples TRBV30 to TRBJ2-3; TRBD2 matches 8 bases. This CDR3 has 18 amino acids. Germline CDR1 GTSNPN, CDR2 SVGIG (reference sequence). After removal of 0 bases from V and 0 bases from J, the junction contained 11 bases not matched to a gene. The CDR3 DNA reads TGTGCCTGGAGTGTAAGCCATGCGGGAGGATTTAGCACAGATACGCAGTATTTT. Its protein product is CAWSVSHAGGFSTDTQYF.

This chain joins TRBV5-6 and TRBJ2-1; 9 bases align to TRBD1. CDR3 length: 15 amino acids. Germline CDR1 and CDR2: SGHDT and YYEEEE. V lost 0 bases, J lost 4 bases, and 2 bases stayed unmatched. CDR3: CASSLGTGAYNEQFF. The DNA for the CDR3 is TGTGCCAGCAGCTTGGGGACAGGGGCTTACAATGAGCAGTTCTTC.

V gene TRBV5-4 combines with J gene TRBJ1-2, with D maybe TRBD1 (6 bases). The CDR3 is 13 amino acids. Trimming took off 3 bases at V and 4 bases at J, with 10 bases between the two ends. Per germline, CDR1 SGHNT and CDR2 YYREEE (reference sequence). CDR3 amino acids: CASSSKGGYGYTF. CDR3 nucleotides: TGTGCCAGCAGCTCTAAAGGGGGCTATGGCTACACCTTC.

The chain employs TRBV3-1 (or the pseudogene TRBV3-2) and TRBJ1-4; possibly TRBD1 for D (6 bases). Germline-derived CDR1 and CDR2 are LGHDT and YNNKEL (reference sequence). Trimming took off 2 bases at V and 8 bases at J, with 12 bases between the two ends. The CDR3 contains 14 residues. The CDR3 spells CASSQRSGEEKLFF. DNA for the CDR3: TGTGCCAGCAGCCAACGGTCAGGGGAAGAAAAACTGTTTTTT.

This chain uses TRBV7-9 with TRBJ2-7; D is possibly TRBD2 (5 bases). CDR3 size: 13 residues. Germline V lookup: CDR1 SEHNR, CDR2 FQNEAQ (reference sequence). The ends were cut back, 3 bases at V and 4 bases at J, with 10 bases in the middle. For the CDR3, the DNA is TGTGCCAGCAGCTTTTCCAGCGGTTACGAGCAGTACTTC. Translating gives CASSFSSGYEQYF.

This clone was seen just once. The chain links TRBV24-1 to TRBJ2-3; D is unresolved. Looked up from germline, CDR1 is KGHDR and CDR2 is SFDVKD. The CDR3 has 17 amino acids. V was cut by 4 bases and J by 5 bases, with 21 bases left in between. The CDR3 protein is CATSDGRFGHRKDTQYF. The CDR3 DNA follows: TGTGCCACCAGTGACGGCAGATTTGGGCACCGAAAAGATACGCAGTATTTT.

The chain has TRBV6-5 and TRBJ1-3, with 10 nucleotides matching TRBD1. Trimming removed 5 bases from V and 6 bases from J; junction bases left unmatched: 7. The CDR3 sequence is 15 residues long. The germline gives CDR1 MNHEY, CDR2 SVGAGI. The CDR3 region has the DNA TGTGCCAGCAGTAACCAGGGACAGGGGTCAAACACCATATATTTT. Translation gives CASSNQGQGSNTIYF.

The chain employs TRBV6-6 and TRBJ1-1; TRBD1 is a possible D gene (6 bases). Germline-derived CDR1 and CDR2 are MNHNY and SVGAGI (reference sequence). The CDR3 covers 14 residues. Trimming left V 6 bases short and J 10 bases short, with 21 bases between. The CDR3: CASSVHGLGAGAFF. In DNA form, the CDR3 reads TGTGCCAGCAGCGTGCACGGGTTGGGGGCTGGAGCTTTCTTT.

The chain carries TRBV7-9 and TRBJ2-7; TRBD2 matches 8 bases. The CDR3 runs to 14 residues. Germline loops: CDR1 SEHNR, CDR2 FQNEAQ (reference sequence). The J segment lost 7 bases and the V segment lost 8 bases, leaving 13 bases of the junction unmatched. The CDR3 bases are TGTGCCAGCCGCAATGGGACTAGTCCCTTGGAGCAGTACTTC. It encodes CASRNGTSPLEQYF.

The CDR3 DNA reads as TGTGCCAGCAGCACGACTAGACACAATGAGCAGTTCTTC. Translating gives CASSTTRHNEQFF. The V gene is TRBV9, the J gene TRBJ2-1, with D perhaps TRBD2 (6 bases). Germline-derived CDR1 and CDR2 are SGDLS and YYNGEE. This CDR3 is 13 amino acids long. Trimming shortened V by 4 bases and J by 5 bases, and 10 bases separated the two germline ends.

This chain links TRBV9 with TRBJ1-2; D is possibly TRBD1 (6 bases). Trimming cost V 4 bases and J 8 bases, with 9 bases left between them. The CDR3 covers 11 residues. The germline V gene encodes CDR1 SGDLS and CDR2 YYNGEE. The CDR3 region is CASSTRGGYTF. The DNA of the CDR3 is TGTGCCAGCAGCACAAGGGGGGGCTACACCTTC.

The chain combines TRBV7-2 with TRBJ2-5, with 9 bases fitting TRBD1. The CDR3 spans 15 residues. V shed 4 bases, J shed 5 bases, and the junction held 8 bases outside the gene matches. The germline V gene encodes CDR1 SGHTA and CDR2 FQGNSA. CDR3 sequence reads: CASSSHTGGWETQYF. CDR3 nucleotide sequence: TGTGCCAGCAGCTCCCACACAGGGGGCTGGGAGACCCAGTACTTC. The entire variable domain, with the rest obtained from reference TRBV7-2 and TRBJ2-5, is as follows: GAGVSQSPSNKVTEKGKDVELRCDPISGHTALYWYRQSLGQGLEFLIYFQGNSAPDKSGLPSDRFSAERTGGSVSTLTIQRTQQEDSAVYLCASSSHTGGWETQYFGPGTRLLVL.

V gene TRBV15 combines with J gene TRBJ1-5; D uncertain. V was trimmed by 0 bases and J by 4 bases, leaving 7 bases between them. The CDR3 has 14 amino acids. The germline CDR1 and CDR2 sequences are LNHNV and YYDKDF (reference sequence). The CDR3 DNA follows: TGTGCCACCAGCAGAGATAGCAGTAATCAGCCCCAGCATTTT. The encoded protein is CATSRDSSNQPQHF.

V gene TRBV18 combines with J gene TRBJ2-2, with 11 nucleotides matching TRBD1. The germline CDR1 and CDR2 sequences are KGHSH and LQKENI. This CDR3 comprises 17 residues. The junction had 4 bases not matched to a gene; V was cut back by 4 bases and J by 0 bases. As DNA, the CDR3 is TGTGCCAGCTCACAGATGGGACAGGGGGCGAACACCGGGGAGCTGTTTTTT. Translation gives CASSQMGQGANTGELFF.

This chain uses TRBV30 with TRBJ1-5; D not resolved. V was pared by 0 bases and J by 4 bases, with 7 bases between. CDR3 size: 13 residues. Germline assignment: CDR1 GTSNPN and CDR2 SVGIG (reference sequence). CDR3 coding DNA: TGTGCCTGGAGTGTACGGGGAAATCAGCCCCAGCATTTT. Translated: CAWSVRGNQPQHF.

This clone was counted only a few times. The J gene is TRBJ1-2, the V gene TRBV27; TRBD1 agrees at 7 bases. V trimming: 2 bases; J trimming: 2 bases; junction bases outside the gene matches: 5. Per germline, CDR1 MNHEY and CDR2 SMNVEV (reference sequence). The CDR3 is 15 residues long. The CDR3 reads CASSLERDSNYGYTF. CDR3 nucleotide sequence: TGTGCCAGCAGTTTAGAGAGGGACAGCAACTATGGCTACACCTTC.

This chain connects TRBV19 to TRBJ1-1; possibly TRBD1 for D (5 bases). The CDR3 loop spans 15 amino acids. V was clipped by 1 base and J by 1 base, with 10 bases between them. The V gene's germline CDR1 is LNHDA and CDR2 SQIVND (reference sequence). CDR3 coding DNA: TGTGCCAGTAGTATAGCCGGGGGAGGGAACACTGAAGCTTTCTTT. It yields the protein CASSIAGGGNTEAFF.

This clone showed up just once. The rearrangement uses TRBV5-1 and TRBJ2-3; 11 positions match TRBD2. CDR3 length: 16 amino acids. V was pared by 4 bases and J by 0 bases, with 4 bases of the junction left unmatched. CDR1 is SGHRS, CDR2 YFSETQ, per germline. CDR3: CASSTGLAASTDTQYF. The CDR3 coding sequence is TGCGCCAGCAGCACGGGACTAGCGGCTAGCACAGATACGCAGTATTTT.

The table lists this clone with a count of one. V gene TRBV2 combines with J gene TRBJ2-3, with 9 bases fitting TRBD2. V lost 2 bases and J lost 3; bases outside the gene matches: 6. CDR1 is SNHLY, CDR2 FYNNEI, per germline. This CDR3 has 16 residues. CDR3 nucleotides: TGTGCCAGCAGTGAAAAAGGCGCGGGGGGGACAGATACGCAGTATTTT. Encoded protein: CASSEKGAGGTDTQYF.

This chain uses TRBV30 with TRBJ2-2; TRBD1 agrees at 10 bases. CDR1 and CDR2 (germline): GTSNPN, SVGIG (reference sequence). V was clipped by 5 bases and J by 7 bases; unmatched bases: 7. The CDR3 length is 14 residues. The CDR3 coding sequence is TGTGCCTGGGTCTCCGGGACAGGGGTCGGGGAGCTGTTTTTT. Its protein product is CAWVSGTGVGELFF.

CDR3 DNA: TGTGCCAGCAGCTTGGGGCCCAAAAACATTCAGTACTTC. It yields the protein CASSLGPKNIQYF. The chain uses TRBV7-8 and TRBJ2-4, with a weak D call TRBD1 (5 bases). V gave up 3 bases and J gave up 2 bases, with 5 bases separating them. CDR1 is SGHVS and CDR2 is FQNEAQ in the germline V gene. The CDR3 has 13 residues.

CDR3 DNA: TGTGCCACCAGCAGAGACGGGGGCACAGATACGCAGTATTTT. It translates to CATSRDGGTDTQYF. This chain uses TRBV15 with TRBJ2-3; D possibly corresponds to TRBD2 (5 bases). The ends were cut back, 0 bases at V and 1 base at J, with 5 bases in the middle. CDR1 LNHNV and CDR2 YYDKDF come from the germline V gene (reference sequence). This CDR3 contains 14 residues.

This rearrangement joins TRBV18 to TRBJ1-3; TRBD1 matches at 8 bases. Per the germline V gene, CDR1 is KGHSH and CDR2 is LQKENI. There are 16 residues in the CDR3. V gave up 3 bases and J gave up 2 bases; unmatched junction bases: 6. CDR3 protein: CASSPGTGSTGNTIYF. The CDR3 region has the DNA TGTGCCAGCTCACCTGGGACAGGAAGCACTGGAAACACCATATATTTT.

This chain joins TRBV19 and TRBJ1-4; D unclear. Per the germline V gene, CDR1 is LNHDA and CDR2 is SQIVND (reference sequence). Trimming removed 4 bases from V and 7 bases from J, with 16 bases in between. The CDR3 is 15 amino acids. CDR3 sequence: CASSKQAIRGEKLFF. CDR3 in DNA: TGTGCCAGTAGTAAGCAGGCGATCCGTGGTGAAAAACTGTTTTTT.

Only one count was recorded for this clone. The chain's CDR3 is CASSPFAGGADTQYF. CDR3 nucleotides: TGTGCCAGCAGCCCCTTTGCGGGGGGGGCAGATACGCAGTATTTT. The chain carries TRBV3-1 (or the pseudogene TRBV3-2) and TRBJ2-3; 9 positions match TRBD2. CDR1 is LGHDT, CDR2 YNNKEL, per germline (reference sequence). The CDR3 sequence is 15 residues long. V lost 4 bases and J lost 4; bases outside the gene matches: 6.

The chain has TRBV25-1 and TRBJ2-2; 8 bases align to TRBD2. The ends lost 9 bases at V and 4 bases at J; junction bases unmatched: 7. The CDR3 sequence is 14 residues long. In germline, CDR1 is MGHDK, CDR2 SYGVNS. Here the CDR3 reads CASSGLVTTGELFF. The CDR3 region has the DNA TGTGCCAGTTCGGGACTAGTCACCACCGGGGAGCTGTTTTTT.

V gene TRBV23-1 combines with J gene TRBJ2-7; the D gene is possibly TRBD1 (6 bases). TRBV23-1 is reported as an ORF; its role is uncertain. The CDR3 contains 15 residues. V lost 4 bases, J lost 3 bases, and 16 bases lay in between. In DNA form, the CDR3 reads TGCGCCAGCAGTCCCCCCCCCGGACAGAGCTACGAGCAGTACTTC. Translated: CASSPPPGQSYEQYF.

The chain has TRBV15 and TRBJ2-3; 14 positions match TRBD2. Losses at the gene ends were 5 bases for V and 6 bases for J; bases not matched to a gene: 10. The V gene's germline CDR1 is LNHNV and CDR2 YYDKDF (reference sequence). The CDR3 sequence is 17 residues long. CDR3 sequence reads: CATSGYRLAGGRDTQYF. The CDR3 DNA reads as TGTGCCACCAGCGGTTACCGACTAGCGGGGGGGAGGGATACGCAGTATTTT.

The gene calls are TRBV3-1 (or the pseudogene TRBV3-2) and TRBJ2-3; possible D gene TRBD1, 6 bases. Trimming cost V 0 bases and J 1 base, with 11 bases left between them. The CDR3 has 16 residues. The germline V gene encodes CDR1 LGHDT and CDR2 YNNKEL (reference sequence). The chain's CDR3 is CASSQEGDTRTDTQYF. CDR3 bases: TGTGCCAGCAGCCAAGAAGGGGACACCCGCACAGATACGCAGTATTTT.

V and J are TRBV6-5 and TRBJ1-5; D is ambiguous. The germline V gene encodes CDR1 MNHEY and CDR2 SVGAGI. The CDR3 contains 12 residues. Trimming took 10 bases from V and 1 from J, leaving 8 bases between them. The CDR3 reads CATGLSNQPQHF. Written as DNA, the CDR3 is TGTGCCACCGGACTCAGCAATCAGCCCCAGCATTTT.

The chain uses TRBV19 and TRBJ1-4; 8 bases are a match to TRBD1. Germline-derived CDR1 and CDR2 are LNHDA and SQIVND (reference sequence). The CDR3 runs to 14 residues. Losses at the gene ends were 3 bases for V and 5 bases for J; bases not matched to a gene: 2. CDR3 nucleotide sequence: TGTGCCAGTAGTATCCGACAGGGGAATGAAAAACTGTTTTTT. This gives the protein CASSIRQGNEKLFF.